The TCR beta chain under discussion was sequenced for a study of graft-versus-host responses after intestinal transplantation. Notes on the study in general: Within allografts, high graft-versus-host to host-versus-graft clonal ratios were seen among patients with graft-donor T cell macrochimerism.

Generated by immunoSEQ multiplex PCR, the TCRdb table keeps only in-frame clones and is missing some. This sample carries 95,000 to 110,000 clones, about 87% of them seen once, and the ten largest clones take roughly 0.71%. A note on this clone: Antigen: not known. It is unclear where the CDR3 begins or ends on the DNA, so no DNA is shown, and the CDR3 is as TCRdb lists it.

The input for sequencing was unstimulated CD4+ T cells sorted from spleen or lymph node cells, taken before transplant. This TCR derives from a human donor who was the organ donor for an intestinal transplant.

The CDR3 reads CASSVGQGNLYF. The V and J genes are TRBV9 and TRBJ1-3; TRBD1, as called in the table, went unchecked against the DNA. Ends included, the CDR3 has 12 residues. The germline V gene encodes CDR1 SGDLS and CDR2 YYNGEE.